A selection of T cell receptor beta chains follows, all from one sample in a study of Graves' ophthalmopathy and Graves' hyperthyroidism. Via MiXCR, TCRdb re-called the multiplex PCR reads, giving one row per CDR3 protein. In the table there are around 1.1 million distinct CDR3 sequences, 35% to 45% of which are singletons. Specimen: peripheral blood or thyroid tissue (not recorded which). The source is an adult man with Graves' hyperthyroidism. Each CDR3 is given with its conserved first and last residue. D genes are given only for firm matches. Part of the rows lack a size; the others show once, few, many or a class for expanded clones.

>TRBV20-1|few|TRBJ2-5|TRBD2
CSAILALLGETQYF
TGCAGTGCCATACTAGCGCTACTCGGGGAGACCCAGTACTTC
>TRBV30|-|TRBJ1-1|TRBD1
CALGQGHTEAFF
TGTGCCTTGGGACAGGGTCACACTGAAGCTTTCTTT
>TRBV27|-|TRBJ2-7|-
CASHKGGSYEQYF
TGTGCCAGCCATAAGGGCGGCTCCTACGAGCAGTACTTC
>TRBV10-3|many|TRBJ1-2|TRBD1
CAISELGTDYYGYTF
TGTGCCATCAGTGAGCTAGGGACAGACTACTATGGCTACACCTTC
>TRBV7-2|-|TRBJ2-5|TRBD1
CAGSNDRGEETQYF
TGTGCCGGCAGCAATGACAGGGGGGAAGAGACCCAGTACTTC
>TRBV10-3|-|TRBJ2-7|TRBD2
CATALASGRDEQYF
TGTGCCACCGCCCTGGCTAGCGGGAGGGACGAGCAGTACTTC
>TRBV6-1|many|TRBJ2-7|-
CASSENRYYEQYF
TGTGCCAGCAGTGAAAACAGGTACTACGAGCAGTACTTC
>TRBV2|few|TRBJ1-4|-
CASSWSLDNEKLFF
TGTGCCAGCTCCTGGAGTCTGGATAATGAAAAACTGTTTTTT
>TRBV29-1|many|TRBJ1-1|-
CSVQGTEAFF
TGCAGCGTTCAGGGGACTGAAGCTTTCTTT
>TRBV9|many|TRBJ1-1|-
CASSVLGANTEAFF
TGTGCCAGCAGCGTATTAGGGGCGAACACTGAAGCTTTCTTT
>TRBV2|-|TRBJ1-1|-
CASSFGGREAFF
TGTGCCAGCAGTTTTGGGGGACGCGAAGCTTTCTTT
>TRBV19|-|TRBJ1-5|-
CASNQQGDSSISNQPQHF
TGTGCCAGTAACCAACAGGGCGACAGTTCTATTTCCAATCAGCCCCAGCATTTT
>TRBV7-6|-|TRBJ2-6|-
CASSLGPGPAF
TGTGCCAGCAGCTTAGGTCCAGGACCAGCTTTC
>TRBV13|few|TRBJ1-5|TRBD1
CASRLQGETQHF
TGTGCCAGCAGACTACAGGGGGAGACCCAGCATTTT
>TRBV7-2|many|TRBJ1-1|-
CASRPGQLYTEAFF
TGTGCCAGCAGACCCGGACAGCTATACACTGAAGCTTTCTTT
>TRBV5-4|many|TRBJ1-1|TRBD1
CASKTGGALTEAFF
TGTGCCAGCAAAACAGGGGGCGCCCTCACTGAAGCTTTCTTT
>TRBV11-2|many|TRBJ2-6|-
CASSLSDSGANVLTF
TGTGCCAGCAGCCTCAGCGACTCTGGGGCCAACGTCCTGACTTTC
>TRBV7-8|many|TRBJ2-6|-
CASSLVRIPGANVLTF
TGTGCCAGCAGCTTAGTTCGGATCCCTGGGGCCAACGTCCTGACTTTC
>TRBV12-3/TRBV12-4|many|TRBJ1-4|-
CASSLDRKEKLFF
TGTGCCAGCAGCTTGGACAGAAAAGAAAAACTGTTTTTT
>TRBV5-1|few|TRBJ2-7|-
CASSHRQTDGEQYF
TGCGCCAGCAGCCATCGACAGACCGATGGAGAGCAGTACTTC
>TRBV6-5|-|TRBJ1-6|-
CASSYSRHGSGSPLHF
TGTGCCAGCAGTTACAGTCGACATGGTTCGGGTTCACCCCTCCACTTT
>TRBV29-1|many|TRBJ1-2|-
CSVGDPINYGYTF
TGCAGCGTTGGGGACCCCATTAACTATGGCTACACCTTC
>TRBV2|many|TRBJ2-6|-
CASRDPASRGANVLTF
TGTGCCAGCAGGGACCCGGCCAGCCGAGGGGCCAACGTCCTGACTTTC
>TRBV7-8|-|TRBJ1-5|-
CASLPGYLSNQPQHF
TGTGCCAGCTTGCCCGGGTATCTTAGCAATCAGCCCCAGCATTTT
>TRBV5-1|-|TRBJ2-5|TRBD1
CASSRDRNQETQYF
TGCGCCAGCAGCCGGGACAGGAACCAAGAGACCCAGTACTTC
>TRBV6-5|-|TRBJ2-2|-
CASTPQGDGELFF
TGTGCCAGCACCCCACAGGGTGACGGGGAGCTGTTTTTT
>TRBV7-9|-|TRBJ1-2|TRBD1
CASSPLITGQGIGYTF
TGTGCCAGCAGCCCGCTGATTACGGGACAGGGAATAGGCTACACCTTC
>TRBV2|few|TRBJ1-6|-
CASSERGNNSPLHF
TGTGCCAGCAGTGAACGAGGTAACAATTCACCCCTCCACTTT
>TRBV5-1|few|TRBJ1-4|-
CASSLEGPGSVANEKLFF
TGCGCCAGCAGCTTGGAGGGTCCAGGGTCGGTCGCTAATGAAAAACTGTTTTTT
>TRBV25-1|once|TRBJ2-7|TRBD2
CASSDTSGRRSEQYF
TGTGCCAGCAGTGATACTAGCGGGAGAAGATCCGAGCAGTACTTC
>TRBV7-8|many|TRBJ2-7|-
CASSFRRNSYEQYF
TGTGCCAGCAGCTTTAGACGGAACTCCTACGAGCAGTACTTC
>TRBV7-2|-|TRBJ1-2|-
CASSLAIGQFGYTF
TGTGCCAGCAGCTTAGCTATAGGGCAATTCGGCTACACCTTC
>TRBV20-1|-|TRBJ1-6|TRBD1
CSANGQDLIIRGPLHF
TGCAGTGCGAATGGACAGGATTTAATTATTAGGGGGCCCCTCCACTTT
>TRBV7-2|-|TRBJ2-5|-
CASSPGDWGLETQYF
TGTGCCAGCAGCCCCGGGGACTGGGGCTTAGAGACCCAGTACTTC
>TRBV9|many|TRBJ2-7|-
CASSVGGNNYEQYF
TGTGCCAGCAGCGTAGGCGGGAATAACTACGAGCAGTACTTC
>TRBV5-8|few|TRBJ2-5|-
CASSIRGNQETQYF
TGTGCCAGCAGTATTCGGGGGAACCAAGAGACCCAGTACTTC
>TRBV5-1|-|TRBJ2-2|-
CVSARGSSTGELFF
TGCGTCAGCGCCCGCGGGTCGAGCACCGGGGAGCTGTTTTTT
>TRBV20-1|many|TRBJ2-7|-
CSAAFPGGGSYEQYF
TGCAGTGCGGCGTTCCCAGGCGGGGGCAGCTACGAGCAGTACTTC
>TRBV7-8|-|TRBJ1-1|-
CASRSGHQNTEAFF
TGTGCCAGCAGGTCTGGGCACCAGAACACTGAAGCTTTCTTT
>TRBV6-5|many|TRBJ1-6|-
CATKQGGGGPLHF
TGTGCCACCAAACAGGGCGGCGGAGGGCCCCTCCACTTT
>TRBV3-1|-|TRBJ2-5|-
CASSHGQNQETQYF
TGTGCCAGCAGCCACGGACAGAACCAAGAGACCCAGTACTTC
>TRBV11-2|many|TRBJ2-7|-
CASSLDLGGAYEQYF
TGTGCCAGCAGCTTAGATCTGGGGGGCGCATACGAGCAGTACTTC
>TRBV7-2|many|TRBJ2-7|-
CASSPPGKEGYEQYF
TGTGCCAGCAGCCCACCCGGTAAGGAGGGCTACGAGCAGTACTTC
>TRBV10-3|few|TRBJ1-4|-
CAITAATNEKLFF
TGTGCCATCACGGCCGCAACTAATGAAAAACTGTTTTTT
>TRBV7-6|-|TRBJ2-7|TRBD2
CASSLGGGRGEQYF
TGTGCCAGCAGCCTCGGGGGGGGGCGAGGCGAGCAGTACTTC
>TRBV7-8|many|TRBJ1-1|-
CASSFGPMNTEAFF
TGTGCCAGCAGCTTTGGACCTATGAACACTGAAGCTTTCTTT
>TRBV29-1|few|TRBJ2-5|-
CSVVGGSDHRAETQYF
TGCAGCGTTGTGGGGGGTAGTGATCACCGGGCAGAGACCCAGTACTTC
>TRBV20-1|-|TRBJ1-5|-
CSARDRGGVGNQPQHF
TGCAGTGCTAGAGATCGGGGGGGAGTAGGCAATCAGCCCCAGCATTTT
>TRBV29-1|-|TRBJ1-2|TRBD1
CSVVGTGRKGYGYTF
TGCAGCGTCGTCGGGACAGGGAGAAAAGGTTATGGCTACACCTTC
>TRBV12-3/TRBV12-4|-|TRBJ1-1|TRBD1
CASSQSRDRMNTEAFF
TGCGCCAGCAGCCAATCCCGGGACAGAATGAACACTGAAGCTTTCTTT
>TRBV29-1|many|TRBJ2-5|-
CSVARVKETQYF
TGCAGCGTTGCCAGGGTCAAAGAGACCCAGTACTTC